The clone carrying this T cell receptor (beta chain) was observed a few times. As yet, its antigen is unknown. This CDR3 is 18 amino acids long. Losses at the gene ends were 3 bases for V and 0 bases for J; bases not matched to a gene: 11. Germline V gene sequence: CDR1 LNHDA, CDR2 SQIVND (reference sequence). Data came from immunoSEQ multiplex PCR; TCRdb stores just in-frame clones and leaves some out. Here the sample spans about 370,000 clones, about nine tenths being singletons. These data come from a study of Ad26.COV2.S vaccination and SARS-CoV-2 variants. Overall study context: Intramuscularly, Ad26.COV2.S was given either once or twice, 56 days apart.

Overall study results and limits: Total T cell responses were possibly underestimated by TCR breadth and depth analyses.

This sample's treatment: roughly 19 received Ad26.COV2.S at low or high dose, single or two shots; 5 received placebo; per-sample allocation not given. On day 63 after the first injection, vaccine and placebo recipients gave samples. The vaccine antigen was prefusion-stabilized Wuhan SARS-CoV-2 spike. The material was peripheral blood, obtained in a trial of Ad26.COV2.S vaccine versus placebo. The chain carries TRBV19 and TRBJ1-5; the match to TRBD1 covers 7 bases. The sequence derives from a person between 18 and 65 years old who received the Ad26.COV2.S COVID-19 vaccine or a placebo. As DNA, the CDR3 is TGTGCCAGTAGTATCACCCACACAGGGGCTGATAGCAATCAGCCCCAGCATTTT. It yields the protein CASSITHTGADSNQPQHF.